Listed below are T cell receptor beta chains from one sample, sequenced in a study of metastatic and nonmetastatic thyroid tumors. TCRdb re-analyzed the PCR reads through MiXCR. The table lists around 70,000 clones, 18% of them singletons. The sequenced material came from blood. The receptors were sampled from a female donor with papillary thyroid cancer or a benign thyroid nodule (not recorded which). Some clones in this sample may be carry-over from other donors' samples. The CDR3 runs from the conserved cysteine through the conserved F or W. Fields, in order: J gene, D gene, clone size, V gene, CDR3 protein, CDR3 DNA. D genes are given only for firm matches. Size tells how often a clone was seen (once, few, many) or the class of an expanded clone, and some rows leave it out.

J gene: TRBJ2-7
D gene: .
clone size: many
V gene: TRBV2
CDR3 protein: CASSDRAQYEQYF
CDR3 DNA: TGTGCCAGCAGTGATCGGGCACAATACGAGCAGTACTTC

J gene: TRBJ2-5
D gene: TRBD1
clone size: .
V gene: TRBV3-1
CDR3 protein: CASIFRQGEETQYF
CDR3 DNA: TGTGCCAGCATCTTCCGACAGGGGGAAGAGACCCAGTACTTC

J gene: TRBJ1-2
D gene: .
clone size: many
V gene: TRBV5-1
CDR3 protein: CASSLFPGGYGYTF
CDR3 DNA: TGCGCCAGCAGCTTGTTTCCAGGAGGCTATGGCTACACCTTC

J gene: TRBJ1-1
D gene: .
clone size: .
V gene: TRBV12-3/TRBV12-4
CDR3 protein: CASSYARVTFF
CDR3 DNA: TGTGCCAGCAGTTATGCCCGAGTGACTTTCTTT

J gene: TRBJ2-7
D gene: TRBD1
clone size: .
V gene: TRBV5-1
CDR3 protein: CASSSNTGVYEQYF
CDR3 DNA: TGCGCCAGCAGCTCGAATACAGGGGTCTACGAGCAGTACTTC

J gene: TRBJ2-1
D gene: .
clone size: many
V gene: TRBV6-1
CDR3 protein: CASSETRYNEQFF
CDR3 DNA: TGTGCCAGCAGTGAAACCAGATACAATGAGCAGTTCTTC

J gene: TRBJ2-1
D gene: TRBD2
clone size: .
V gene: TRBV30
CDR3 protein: CVCRLASDNEQFF
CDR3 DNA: TGTGTCTGCCGACTAGCGTCCGACAATGAGCAGTTCTTC

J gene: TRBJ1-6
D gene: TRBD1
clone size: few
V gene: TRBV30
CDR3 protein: CAWRATGVSSPLHF
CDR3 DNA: TGTGCCTGGAGGGCAACAGGGGTCTCCTCACCCCTCCACTTT

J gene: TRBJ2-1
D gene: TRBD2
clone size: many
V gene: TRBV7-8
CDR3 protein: CASSLVTSGGRGEQFF
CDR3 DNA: TGTGCCAGCAGCTTAGTAACTAGCGGCGGAAGAGGCGAGCAGTTCTTC

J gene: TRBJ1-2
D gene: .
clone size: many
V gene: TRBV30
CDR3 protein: CAWSVSVGYTF
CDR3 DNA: TGTGCCTGGAGTGTGTCAGTTGGCTACACCTTC

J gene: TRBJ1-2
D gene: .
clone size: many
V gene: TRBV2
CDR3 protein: CASSEGGTNYGYTF
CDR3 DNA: TGTGCCAGCAGTGAAGGGGGAACTAACTATGGCTACACCTTC

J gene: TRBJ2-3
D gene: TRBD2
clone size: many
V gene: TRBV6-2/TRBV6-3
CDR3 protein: CASSKLAGVLPQPDTQYF
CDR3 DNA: TGTGCCAGCAGTAAACTAGCGGGAGTGCTCCCACAGCCAGATACGCAGTATTTT

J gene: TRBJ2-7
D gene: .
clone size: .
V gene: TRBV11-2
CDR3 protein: CASSLINPHEQYF
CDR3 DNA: TGTGCCAGCAGCTTAATTAATCCTCACGAGCAGTACTTC

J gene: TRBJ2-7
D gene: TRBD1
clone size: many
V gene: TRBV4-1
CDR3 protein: CASSPIAKGQGRFYEQYF
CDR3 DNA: TGCGCCAGCAGCCCGATCGCTAAAGGACAGGGTAGATTCTACGAGCAGTACTTC

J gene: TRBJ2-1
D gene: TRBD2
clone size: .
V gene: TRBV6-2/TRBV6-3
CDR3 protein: CASRPGGASGRSSYNEQFF
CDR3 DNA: TGTGCCAGCAGACCCGGGGGCGCTAGCGGGAGGAGCTCCTACAATGAGCAGTTCTTC

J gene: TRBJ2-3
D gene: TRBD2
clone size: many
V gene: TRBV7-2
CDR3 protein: CASSLGGGSSTQYF
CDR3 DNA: TGTGCCAGCAGCTTAGGGGGCGGGAGCAGTACGCAGTATTTT

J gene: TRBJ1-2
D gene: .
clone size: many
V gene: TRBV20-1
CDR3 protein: CSASKPELRGGYTF
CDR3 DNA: TGCAGTGCTAGTAAACCCGAATTACGGGGCGGCTACACCTTC

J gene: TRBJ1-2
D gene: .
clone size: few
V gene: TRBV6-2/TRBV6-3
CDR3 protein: CASSYSGAYGYTF
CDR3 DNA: TGTGCCAGCAGTTACTCGGGAGCGTATGGCTACACCTTC

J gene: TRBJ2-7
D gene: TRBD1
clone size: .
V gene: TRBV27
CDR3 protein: CASSFWDRVGYEQYF
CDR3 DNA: TGTGCCAGCAGTTTTTGGGACAGGGTTGGCTACGAGCAGTACTTC

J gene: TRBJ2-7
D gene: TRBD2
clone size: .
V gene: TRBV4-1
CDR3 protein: CASSQDPASGDEQYF
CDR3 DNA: TGCGCCAGCAGCCAAGATCCTGCTAGCGGAGACGAGCAGTACTTC